A selection of T cell receptor beta chains follows, all from one sample in a study of T-cell reconstitution after alpha-beta-depleted transplantation in children. TCRdb fed the PCR reads into MiXCR, producing one record per CDR3 protein. The sample lists 200,000 to 250,000 distinct CDR3 sequences, roughly 8% occurring once. The sequenced sample was PBMCs, mostly from graft donor cells, obtained 180 days after TCRalphabeta/CD19-depleted stem cell transplant. Receptor source: a male patient younger than 18 who had a stem cell transplant for acute lymphoblastic leukemia, so the T cells may come from the graft donor. CDR3s include the opening cysteine and the closing phenylalanine or tryptophan. D genes are given only for firm matches. The size entry is marked missing in some rows and otherwise reads once, few, many or a size class.

CDR3	DNA	D	length	V	J	size
CASSQDLSDRAPNQPQHF	TGCGCCAGCAGCCAAGATTTGAGTGACAGGGCTCCCAATCAGCCCCAGCATTTT	TRBD1	18	TRBV4-3	TRBJ1-5	many
CSAPETLNQPQHF	TGCAGTGCTCCCGAGACGTTGAATCAGCCCCAGCATTTT	.	13	TRBV20-1	TRBJ1-5	many
CASSSGTVGHGYTF	TGTGCCAGCAGTTCCGGGACAGTGGGTCATGGCTACACCTTC	TRBD1	14	TRBV28	TRBJ1-2	many
CASSLDLGSFYGYTF	TGTGCCAGCAGTCTCGATTTAGGGTCGTTCTATGGCTACACCTTC	.	15	TRBV3-1	TRBJ1-2	.
CASSPPTLGEANEQFF	TGTGCCAGCAGCCCCCCAACCTTGGGAGAGGCTAATGAGCAGTTCTTC	.	16	TRBV7-9	TRBJ2-1	.
CSAAGGNTGELFF	TGCAGTGCAGCCGGGGGTAACACCGGGGAGCTGTTTTTT	.	13	TRBV20-1	TRBJ2-2	many
CSARDPWQGGGLGGNEQFF	TGCAGTGCTAGAGATCCTTGGCAGGGTGGGGGGCTTGGAGGAAATGAGCAGTTCTTC	.	19	TRBV20-1	TRBJ2-1	many
CASSYISGSSTDTQYF	TGTGCCAGCAGCTATATCTCCGGGTCTAGCACAGATACGCAGTATTTT	.	16	TRBV7-8	TRBJ2-3	many
CASSLVVGSPLHF	TGTGCCAGCAGCTTAGTAGTCGGCTCACCCCTCCACTTT	.	13	TRBV7-8	TRBJ1-6	many
CASSFGRGANTGELFF	TGTGCCAGCAGTTTCGGTAGGGGAGCGAACACCGGGGAGCTGTTTTTT	.	16	TRBV27	TRBJ2-2	many
CASSLVMDEKLFF	TGTGCCAGCAGCTTAGTCATGGATGAAAAACTGTTTTTT	.	13	TRBV11-2	TRBJ1-4	many
CASSPRQRANYGYTF	TGTGCCAGCAGTCCTCGACAGAGAGCTAACTATGGCTACACCTTC	.	15	TRBV12-3/TRBV12-4	TRBJ1-2	many
CSARDVVQGADGYTF	TGCAGTGCTAGGGACGTAGTCCAGGGGGCAGATGGCTACACCTTC	TRBD1	15	TRBV20-1	TRBJ1-2	many
CASNGGWYNEQFF	TGTGCCAGCAACGGGGGGTGGTACAATGAGCAGTTCTTC	TRBD2	13	TRBV7-9	TRBJ2-1	many
CASSAGGKETQYF	TGTGCCAGCAGCGCGGGGGGAAAAGAGACCCAGTACTTC	TRBD2	13	TRBV25-1	TRBJ2-5	many
CASSFPGQEPMNTEAFF	TGTGCCAGCAGTTTCCCTGGACAGGAGCCCATGAACACTGAAGCTTTCTTT	TRBD1	17	TRBV28	TRBJ1-1	many
CAISSQARGTDTQYF	TGTGCCATCAGCTCACAGGCCCGCGGCACAGATACGCAGTATTTT	.	15	TRBV10-3	TRBJ2-3	many
CTISCRVITSGICNEQFF	TGTACCATCAGTTGCCGGGTTATAACTAGCGGGATTTGCAATGAGCAGTTCTTC	TRBD2	18	TRBV12-3/TRBV12-4	TRBJ2-1	.
CASSIDPGHSSYNEQFF	TGTGCCAGTAGTATTGATCCGGGACATAGCTCCTACAATGAGCAGTTCTTC	.	17	TRBV19	TRBJ2-1	few
CASSSNRGRRGYTF	TGTGCCAGCAGTTCCAACAGGGGGCGCAGAGGCTACACCTTC	TRBD1	14	TRBV6-5	TRBJ1-2	many
CASGGDYEQYF	TGTGCCAGCGGAGGAGATTACGAGCAGTACTTC	.	11	TRBV2	TRBJ2-7	few
CASSQGRRTEAFF	TGTGCCAGCAGCCAGGGAAGACGGACTGAAGCTTTCTTT	.	13	TRBV27	TRBJ1-1	many
CASSERHNQPQHF	TGTGCCAGCAGCGAAAGACATAATCAGCCCCAGCATTTT	.	13	TRBV11-2	TRBJ1-5	many
CASRDRENYEQYF	TGCGCCAGCAGGGACAGGGAGAACTACGAGCAGTACTTC	TRBD1	13	TRBV5-1	TRBJ2-7	many
CSVGTLAKNIQYF	TGCAGCGTTGGAACTTTAGCCAAAAACATTCAGTACTTC	.	13	TRBV29-1	TRBJ2-4	many
CASSLAQGWNEQYF	TGTGCCAGCAGCTTAGCCCAGGGGTGGAACGAGCAGTACTTC	.	14	TRBV7-9	TRBJ2-7	many
CASISWGLAFGNEQFF	TGTGCCAGCATTAGTTGGGGACTAGCGTTCGGCAATGAGCAGTTCTTC	TRBD2	16	TRBV11-2	TRBJ2-1	many
CASSLGGGRSNQPQHF	TGTGCCAGCAGCTTAGGGGGGGGGAGAAGCAATCAGCCCCAGCATTTT	.	16	TRBV7-2	TRBJ1-5	many
CASSPLAGGEQFF	TGTGCCAGCAGCCCCCTCGCGGGAGGGGAGCAGTTCTTC	TRBD2	13	TRBV7-9	TRBJ2-1	many
CSARKRVIPDNSPLHF	TGCAGTGCTAGGAAGAGGGTAATCCCAGATAATTCACCCCTCCACTTT	.	16	TRBV20-1	TRBJ1-6	few